This TCR beta chain was sequenced in a study of spatial heterogeneity in lung cancer. Study-level information: Each time, sequencing found more beta-chain sequences than alpha-chain sequences. Study-level points and caveats: Ubiquitous expanded tumor TCRs appeared in blood more at resection than follow-up.

This clonotype was found a few times. Its antigen is unidentified. Trimming shortened V by 7 bases and J by 2 bases, and 9 bases separated the two germline ends. The CDR3 covers 12 residues. Germline CDR1 reads DFQATT; CDR2 reads SNEGSKA (reference sequence). The time point here: sample taken at primary tumor resection. Sequencing covered unsorted whole RNA taken from tumor, nontumor lung or frozen PBMC. The approximately 67 donors had untreated early-stage non-small cell lung cancer. One entry per CDR3 protein, called by TCRdb with MiXCR from the 5' RACE reads. The sample contains approximately 40,000 distinct CDR3 sequences, about an eighth of which appear only once.

The source of this sequence is a male donor with early-stage non-small cell lung cancer. This sequence joins TRBV20-1 and TRBJ2-1, with a possible D match to TRBD2 (6 bases). This material consisted of PBMCs, taken at surgery. As DNA, the CDR3 is TGCAGTGGGGAGGAAACCTACAATGAGCAGTTCTTC. Translation gives CSGEETYNEQFF.